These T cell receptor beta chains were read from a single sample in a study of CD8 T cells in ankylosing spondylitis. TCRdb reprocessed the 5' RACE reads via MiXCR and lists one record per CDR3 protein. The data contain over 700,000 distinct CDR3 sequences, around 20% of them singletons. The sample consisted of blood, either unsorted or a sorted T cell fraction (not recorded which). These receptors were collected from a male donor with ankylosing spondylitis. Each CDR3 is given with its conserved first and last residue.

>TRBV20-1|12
CSARAPNQPLHF
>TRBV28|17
CASSFLSASGSSYEQYF
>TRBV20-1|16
CSARARTSGSYNEQFF
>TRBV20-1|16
CSATPGTQPAPDTQYF
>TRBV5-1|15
CASSLTGAPNYGYTF
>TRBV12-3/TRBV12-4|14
CASSIAGGLRTQYF
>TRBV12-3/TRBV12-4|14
CASSLDRSDQPQHF
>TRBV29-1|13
CSVFGQGYNEQFF
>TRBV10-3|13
CAISEQLNTEAFF
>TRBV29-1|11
CSVEVGDTQYF
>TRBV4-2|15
CASSQETGAGNTIYF
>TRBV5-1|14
CASSFMGGDYGYTF
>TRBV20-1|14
CSAISGLSLYEQYF
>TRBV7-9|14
CASSFRDRKDEQYF
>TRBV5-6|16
CASSSPGTTEAGELFF
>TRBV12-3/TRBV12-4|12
CASSPQEYEQYF
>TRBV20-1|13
CSARGLAKNIQYF